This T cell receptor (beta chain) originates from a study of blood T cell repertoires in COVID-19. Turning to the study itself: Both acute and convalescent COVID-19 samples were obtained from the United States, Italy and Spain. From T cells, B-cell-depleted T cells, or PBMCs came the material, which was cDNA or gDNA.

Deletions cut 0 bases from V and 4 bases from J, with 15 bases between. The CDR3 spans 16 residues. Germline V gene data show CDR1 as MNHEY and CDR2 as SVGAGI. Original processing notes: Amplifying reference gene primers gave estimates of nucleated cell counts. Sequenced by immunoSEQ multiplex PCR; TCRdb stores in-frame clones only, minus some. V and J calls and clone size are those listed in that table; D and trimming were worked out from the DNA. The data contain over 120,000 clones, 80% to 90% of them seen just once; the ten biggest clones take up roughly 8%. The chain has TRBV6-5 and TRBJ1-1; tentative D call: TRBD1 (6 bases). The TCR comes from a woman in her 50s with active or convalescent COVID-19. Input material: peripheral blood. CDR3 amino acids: CASSYSGGGRGTEAFF. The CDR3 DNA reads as TGTGCCAGCAGTTACTCGGGAGGGGGGCGAGGCACTGAAGCTTTCTTT.